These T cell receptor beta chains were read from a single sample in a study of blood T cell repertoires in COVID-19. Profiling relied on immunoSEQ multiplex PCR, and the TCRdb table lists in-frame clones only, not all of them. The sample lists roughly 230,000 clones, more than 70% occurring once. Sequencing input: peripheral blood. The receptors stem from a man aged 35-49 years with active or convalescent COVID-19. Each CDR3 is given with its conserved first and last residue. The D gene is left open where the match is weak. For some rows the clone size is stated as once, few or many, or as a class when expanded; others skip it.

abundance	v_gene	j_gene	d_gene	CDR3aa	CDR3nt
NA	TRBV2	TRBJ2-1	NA	CASSEEHVVRSYNEQFF	TGTGCCAGCAGTGAAGAGCATGTGGTACGCTCCTACAATGAGCAGTTCTTC
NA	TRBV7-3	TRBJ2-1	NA	CASSSGGGAYNEQFF	TGTGCCAGCAGCTCTGGAGGGGGGGCCTACAATGAGCAGTTCTTC
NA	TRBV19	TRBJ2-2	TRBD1	CASTVIGTGAYTGELFF	TGTGCCAGTACTGTAATAGGGACAGGGGCCTACACCGGGGAGCTGTTTTTT
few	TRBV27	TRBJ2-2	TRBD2	CASRLLAGGSPGELFF	TGTGCCAGCAGGCTGTTAGCGGGAGGAAGTCCCGGGGAGCTGTTTTTT
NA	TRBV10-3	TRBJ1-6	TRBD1	CATQRQGANSPLHF	TGTGCCACCCAAAGGCAGGGGGCGAATTCACCCCTCCACTTT
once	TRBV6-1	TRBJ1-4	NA	CASSERQTEKLFF	TGTGCCAGCAGTGAAAGACAGACGGAAAAACTGTTTTTT
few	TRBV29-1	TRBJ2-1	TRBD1	CSVEAIIGRQGSNEQFF	TGCAGCGTTGAAGCCATTATCGGGAGACAGGGGAGCAATGAGCAGTTCTTC
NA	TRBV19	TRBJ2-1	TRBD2	CASSTGLAGSYNEQFF	TGTGCCAGTAGTACGGGACTAGCGGGAAGCTACAATGAGCAGTTCTTC
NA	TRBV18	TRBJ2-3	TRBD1	CASSPRGTATDTQYF	TGTGCCAGCTCACCAAGAGGGACAGCCACAGATACGCAGTATTTT
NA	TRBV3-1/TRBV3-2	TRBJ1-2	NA	CASSIANYGYTF	TGTGCCAGCAGTATAGCTAACTATGGCTACACCTTC
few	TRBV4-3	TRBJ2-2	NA	CASSQAWGTTDTGELFF	TGCGCCAGCAGCCAAGCATGGGGGACAACTGACACCGGGGAGCTGTTTTTT
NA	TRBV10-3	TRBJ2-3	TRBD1	CAISATGGGTDTQYF	TGTGCCATCAGCGCCACAGGGGGAGGCACAGATACGCAGTATTTT
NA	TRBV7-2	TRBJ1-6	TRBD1	CASSPQGQLNSPLHF	TGTGCCAGCAGCCCCCAGGGACAGCTTAATTCACCCCTCCACTTT
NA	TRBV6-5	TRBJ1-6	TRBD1	CASSYSDRVSPLHF	TGTGCCAGCAGTTACTCAGACAGGGTTTCACCCCTCCACTTT
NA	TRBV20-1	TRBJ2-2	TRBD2	CSASSTTIAGGTGELFF	TGCAGTGCTAGTTCTACGACAATAGCGGGAGGAACCGGGGAGCTGTTTTTT
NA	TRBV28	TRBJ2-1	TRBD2	CASSLGGGRGYNEQFF	TGTGCCAGCAGTTTAGGTGGCGGGAGAGGATACAATGAGCAGTTCTTC
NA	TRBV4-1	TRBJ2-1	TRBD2	CASSHAGGGLAGDGYNEQFF	TGCGCCAGCAGCCACGCAGGGGGGGGACTAGCGGGAGATGGTTACAATGAGCAGTTCTTC
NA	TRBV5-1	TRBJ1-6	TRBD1	CASSLDRENSPLHF	TGCGCCAGCAGTCTGGACAGGGAAAATTCACCCCTCCACTTT